The clone carrying this T cell receptor beta chain came up many times. Its antigen is undetermined. These data originate in a study of early T cells in non-severe SARS-CoV-2 infection. Study in general: The chains were unpaired, and the sequenced material was bulk RNA from unsorted whole blood.

The CDR3 covers 15 residues. V was shortened by 10 bases and J by 0 bases, with 13 bases between the two germline ends. From germline, CDR1 is MDHEN and CDR2 SYDVKM. The TCR library protocol attached unique molecular identifiers to the individual cDNA molecules. TCRdb fed the 5' RACE reads into MiXCR, producing one record per CDR3 protein. The table lists around 30,000 distinct CDR3 sequences, 4% to 4.5% of them singletons. Notes on the study in general: In VDJdb matching, anti-spike CD8 responses were favored while private and CD4 specificities went missing.

The receptor comes from an adult who was a healthcare worker with PCR-confirmed SARS-CoV-2 infection or an uninfected control (not recorded which). The genes are TRBV28 and TRBJ2-6; weak D call: TRBD1 (6 bases). The sequenced sample consisted of whole blood. The CDR3 spells CAITGSSSGANVLTF. The CDR3 nucleotides read TGTGCCATCACAGGGTCCTCCTCTGGGGCCAACGTCCTGACTTTC. Combining the CDR3 with reference TRBV28 and TRBJ2-6 gives the whole variable domain DVKVTQSSRYLVKRTGEKVFLECVQDMDHENMFWYRQDPGLGLRLIYFSYDVKMKEKGDIPEGYSVSREKKERFSLILESASTNQTSMYLCAITGSSSGANVLTFGAGSRLTVL.